This is a list of T cell receptor beta chains from one sample in a study of post-analysis software for immune sequencing data. MiXCR, applied by TCRdb to the PCR reads, yields one record per CDR3 protein. The sample yields roughly 870,000 distinct CDR3 sequences, roughly 58% seen once. Sequencing used blood. All receptors come from a girl aged 10 to 17 with multiple sclerosis. The CDR3 runs from the conserved cysteine through the conserved F or W. A D gene is named only where the DNA matches it firmly. Size is stated for part of the rows, as once, few or many counts, or as a class when the clone is expanded.

len	abundance	j_gene	d_gene	v_gene	CDR3aa	CDR3nt
15	NA	TRBJ2-1	NA	TRBV4-1	CASSQDRIVYNEQFF	TGCGCCAGCAGCCAAGATCGAATAGTCTACAATGAGCAGTTCTTC
16	NA	TRBJ1-1	NA	TRBV11-2	CASSLLIGLKNTEAFF	TGTGCCAGCAGCTTACTAATTGGGCTAAAGAACACTGAAGCTTTCTTT
12	NA	TRBJ2-1	NA	TRBV25-1	CASRSAGSEQFF	TGTGCCAGCAGATCCGCGGGTAGTGAGCAGTTCTTC
14	NA	TRBJ2-7	TRBD2	TRBV10-3	CATQLAGSSYEQYF	TGTGCCACTCAACTAGCGGGCAGCTCCTACGAGCAGTACTTC
14	few	TRBJ2-1	NA	TRBV6-6	CASSYSATYNEQFF	TGTGCCAGCAGTTACTCGGCGACCTACAATGAGCAGTTCTTC
11	NA	TRBJ2-3	NA	TRBV20-1	CSARSPDTQYF	TGCAGTGCCCGTAGCCCAGATACGCAGTATTTT
16	few	TRBJ2-7	NA	TRBV7-8	CASSLRAGSSSYEQYF	TGTGCCAGCAGCCTACGGGCCGGGTCCAGCTCCTACGAGCAGTACTTC
14	NA	TRBJ2-1	NA	TRBV5-1	CASSTGRKYNEQFF	TGCGCCAGCAGCACGGGACGCAAGTACAATGAGCAGTTCTTC
13	NA	TRBJ2-3	NA	TRBV18	CASSPSQGDTQYF	TGTGCCAGCTCACCAAGTCAGGGAGATACGCAGTATTTT
20	NA	TRBJ2-3	TRBD2	TRBV7-2	CASSLTGTSGGVSPTDTQYF	TGTGCCAGCAGCTTGACCGGGACTAGCGGGGGGGTTAGTCCAACAGATACGCAGTATTTT
16	NA	TRBJ2-1	NA	TRBV20-1	CSARDQREYSYNEQFF	TGCAGTGCTAGAGATCAACGGGAGTATTCCTACAATGAGCAGTTCTTC
12	NA	TRBJ2-3	NA	TRBV2	CASSERALDQYF	TGTGCCAGCAGTGAGAGGGCCCTAGACCAGTATTTT
13	few	TRBJ2-7	NA	TRBV29-1	CSVEEDNSYEQYF	TGCAGCGTTGAAGAGGACAACTCCTACGAGCAGTACTTC
15	NA	TRBJ2-1	TRBD2	TRBV20-1	CSARESSGGANEQFF	TGCAGTGCTAGAGAGTCTAGCGGGGGGGCGAATGAGCAGTTCTTC
14	NA	TRBJ2-5	TRBD2	TRBV6-5	CASSGRREGGEQYF	TGTGCCAGCAGTGGCAGGCGGGAGGGGGGTGAGCAGTACTTC
16	NA	TRBJ2-3	TRBD2	TRBV2	CASRDQAGSSTDTQYF	TGTGCCAGCAGAGACCAAGCGGGAAGTAGCACAGATACGCAGTATTTT
13	NA	TRBJ2-7	NA	TRBV5-5	CASSLEARGEQYF	TGTGCCAGCAGCTTGGAGGCCAGGGGCGAGCAGTACTTC
14	NA	TRBJ1-2	NA	TRBV6-6	CASSYGSANYGYTF	TGTGCCAGCAGTTACGGATCCGCTAACTATGGCTACACCTTC
15	NA	TRBJ1-4	NA	TRBV5-1	CASSYRAGTNEKLFF	TGCGCCAGCAGCTATAGGGCGGGGACTAATGAAAAACTGTTTTTT
14	once	TRBJ2-1	TRBD2	TRBV6-1	CASMGGRARNEQFF	TGTGCCAGCATGGGGGGGAGGGCCAGGAATGAGCAGTTCTTC
14	NA	TRBJ1-1	NA	TRBV7-9	CASSLAHGRTEAFF	TGTGCCAGCAGCTTAGCCCACGGGCGGACTGAAGCTTTCTTT
15	many	TRBJ2-1	TRBD2	TRBV5-1	CASSLGLAGANEQFF	TGCGCCAGCAGCTTGGGACTAGCGGGAGCCAATGAGCAGTTCTTC
16	NA	TRBJ2-1	TRBD2	TRBV10-3	CAIRQTGTSGKNEQFF	TGTGCCATCAGGCAGACCGGGACTAGCGGGAAGAATGAGCAGTTCTTC
14	NA	TRBJ2-1	TRBD1	TRBV9	CASGDAGGENEQFF	TGTGCCAGCGGAGACGCAGGGGGCGAAAATGAGCAGTTCTTC
18	NA	TRBJ1-5	TRBD1	TRBV7-2	CASSLALRGQGFGQPQHF	TGTGCCAGCAGCTTAGCGCTAAGGGGACAGGGGTTTGGTCAGCCCCAGCATTTT
13	NA	TRBJ1-2	NA	TRBV13	CASRIWGQSGYTF	TGTGCCAGCCGAATCTGGGGTCAATCCGGCTACACCTTC
15	NA	TRBJ1-1	NA	TRBV5-1	CASSPPGQQNTEAFF	TGCGCCAGCAGCCCTCCGGGACAACAGAACACTGAAGCTTTCTTT
16	NA	TRBJ2-7	NA	TRBV5-1	CASSAGRDPFSYEQYF	TGCGCCAGCAGCGCGGGCAGGGACCCCTTCTCCTACGAGCAGTACTTC
16	NA	TRBJ1-1	NA	TRBV2	CASSGGRGAMNTEAFF	TGTGCCAGCAGTGGGGGAAGGGGGGCTATGAACACTGAAGCTTTCTTT
13	few	TRBJ1-5	NA	TRBV7-2	CASSLRPNQPQHF	TGTGCCAGCAGCTTAAGACCGAATCAGCCCCAGCATTTT
15	NA	TRBJ1-2	NA	TRBV20-1	CSARVGAGVRYGYTF	TGCAGTGCTAGAGTCGGGGCAGGGGTTCGGTATGGCTACACCTTC
17	few	TRBJ2-3	NA	TRBV25-1	CASSEYPGAGSTDTQYF	TGTGCCAGCAGTGAATACCCAGGGGCAGGGAGCACAGATACGCAGTATTTT
15	NA	TRBJ2-5	NA	TRBV10-1	CASSDRAGVKIEQYF	TGCGCCAGCAGTGACCGGGCAGGGGTTAAGATTGAGCAGTACTTC
14	NA	TRBJ2-7	TRBD1	TRBV10-3	CAIRPGQGMHEQYF	TGTGCCATCAGGCCGGGACAGGGGATGCACGAGCAGTACTTC
14	NA	TRBJ2-7	NA	TRBV20-1	CSARRGGKTYEQYF	TGCAGTGCTAGAAGGGGTGGGAAGACCTACGAGCAGTACTTC
17	once	TRBJ2-5	TRBD2	TRBV12-3/TRBV12-4	CASSLTSGIQGRETQYF	TGTGCCAGCAGTCTTACTAGCGGGATTCAGGGGAGAGAGACCCAGTACTTC
16	NA	TRBJ2-1	TRBD2	TRBV12-3/TRBV12-4	CASSYLAGAFYNEQFF	TGTGCCAGCAGTTATCTAGCGGGGGCCTTCTACAATGAGCAGTTCTTC
15	few	TRBJ2-1	TRBD2	TRBV5-5	CASSKGLAGDYEQFF	TGTGCCAGCAGCAAGGGACTAGCGGGAGACTACGAGCAGTTCTTC
14	NA	TRBJ1-2	NA	TRBV29-1	CSVDHQGGFYDYTF	TGCAGCGTTGATCACCAGGGCGGGTTCTATGACTACACCTTC
15	NA	TRBJ2-3	NA	TRBV5-1	CASSLSPTGVDTQYF	TGCGCCAGCAGCTTGAGTCCGACGGGTGTAGATACGCAGTATTTT
15	once	TRBJ2-3	NA	TRBV6-6	CASSPPGIATDTQYF	TGTGCCAGCAGTCCCCCAGGGATAGCAACAGATACGCAGTATTTT
13	NA	TRBJ2-7	NA	TRBV29-1	CSVRMGVSYEQYF	TGCAGCGTGAGAATGGGTGTAAGCTACGAGCAGTACTTC
13	NA	TRBJ2-3	NA	TRBV5-1	CASNREFTDTQYF	TGCGCCAGCAATCGGGAGTTCACAGATACGCAGTATTTT
18	few	TRBJ2-6	NA	TRBV7-8	CASSLGGLLLSGANVLTF	TGTGCCAGCAGCCTCGGGGGACTTTTGCTCTCTGGGGCCAACGTCCTGACTTTC